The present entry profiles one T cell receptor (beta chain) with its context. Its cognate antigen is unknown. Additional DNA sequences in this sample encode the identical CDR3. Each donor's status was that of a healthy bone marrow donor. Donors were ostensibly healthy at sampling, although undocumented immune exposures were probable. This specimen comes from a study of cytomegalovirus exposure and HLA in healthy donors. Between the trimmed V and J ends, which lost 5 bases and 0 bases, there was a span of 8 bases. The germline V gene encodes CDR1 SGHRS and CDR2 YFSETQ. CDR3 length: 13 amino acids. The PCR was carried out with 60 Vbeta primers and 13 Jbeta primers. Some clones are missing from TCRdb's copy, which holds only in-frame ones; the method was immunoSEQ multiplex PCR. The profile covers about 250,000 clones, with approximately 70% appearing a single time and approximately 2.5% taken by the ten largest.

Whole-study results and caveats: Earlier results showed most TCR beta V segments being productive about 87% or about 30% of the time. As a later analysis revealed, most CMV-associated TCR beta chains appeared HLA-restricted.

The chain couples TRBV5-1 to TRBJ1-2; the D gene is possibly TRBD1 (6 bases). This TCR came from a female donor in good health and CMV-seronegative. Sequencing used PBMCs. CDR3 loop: CASSRDTNYGYTF. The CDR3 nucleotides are TGCGCCAGCAGTCGGGACACTAACTATGGCTACACCTTC.